A selection of T cell receptor beta chains follows, all from one sample in a study of T cells after yellow fever vaccination. TCRdb passed the 5' RACE reads through MiXCR, listing each CDR3 protein once. The sample holds about 52,000 distinct CDR3 sequences; less than 8% are singletons and the top ten take about 24%. The sample in question was CD8+ T cells not binding an NS4B(214-222) dextramer, sorted from PBMCs, obtained more than 40 days after the first yellow fever vaccination. These TCRs come from a man aged 18 to 29 who received the YFV17D yellow fever vaccine. Each CDR3 is given without its conserved first and last residue. The order of the fields is D gene, V gene, J gene, CDR3 protein. D genes are given only for firm matches.

D gene: -
V gene: TRBV29-1
J gene: TRBJ2-1
CDR3 protein: SAVALYNEQF

D gene: -
V gene: TRBV4-1
J gene: TRBJ2-1
CDR3 protein: ASSQDTYVNEQF

D gene: -
V gene: TRBV20-1
J gene: TRBJ1-4
CDR3 protein: SARAVRNNEKLF

D gene: -
V gene: TRBV7-2
J gene: TRBJ2-7
CDR3 protein: ASSLGRGGYEQY

D gene: -
V gene: TRBV5-1
J gene: TRBJ2-2
CDR3 protein: ASSLGQFNTGELF

D gene: TRBD1
V gene: TRBV5-5
J gene: TRBJ1-3
CDR3 protein: ASSSTGVRDTIY

D gene: -
V gene: TRBV29-1
J gene: TRBJ1-1
CDR3 protein: SGGGVRNTEAF

D gene: -
V gene: TRBV7-6
J gene: TRBJ1-5
CDR3 protein: ASSLLPGQPQH

D gene: TRBD1
V gene: TRBV27
J gene: TRBJ2-3
CDR3 protein: ASSLRDRGLHTQY

D gene: -
V gene: TRBV4-1
J gene: TRBJ1-1
CDR3 protein: ASSQDHPEAF

D gene: TRBD1
V gene: TRBV7-9
J gene: TRBJ1-2
CDR3 protein: ASIPDRAG

D gene: TRBD2
V gene: TRBV3-1
J gene: TRBJ2-1
CDR3 protein: ASSLFASGRIDEQF

D gene: -
V gene: TRBV6-5
J gene: TRBJ2-7
CDR3 protein: ASSYEVSGQGKHYEQY